The source of this T cell receptor (beta chain) is a study of CD8 T cells in ankylosing spondylitis. Points on this clonotype: The antigen remains unidentified.

General study findings and limits: In ankylosing spondylitis blood, a motif of roughly eight highly homologous TCR beta variants appeared characteristic. Disease-linked clones were CD8+ and relatively rare in peripheral blood. The clones that were linked to disease were reported to be significantly enriched in matched synovial fluid samples from ankylosing spondylitis patients.

In making TCR beta libraries, quantitative 5'-RACE with molecular barcodes was used. TCRdb used MiXCR to reprocess the 5' RACE reads, holding one entry per CDR3 protein. The sample comprises about 400,000 distinct CDR3 sequences, roughly 22% of which are singletons, and 10% to 15% rests with the top ten. The sequence came from a male donor with ankylosing spondylitis or in good health (not recorded which). The sample taken for sequencing was blood, either unsorted or a sorted T cell fraction (not recorded which).

CDR3 nucleotide sequence: TGTGCCAGCAGGCCCTGGGGGGACACCAGCACAGATACGCAGTATTTT. This gives the protein CASRPWGDTSTDTQYF. The chain employs TRBV28 and TRBJ2-3; the D call may be TRBD1 or TRBD2 (6 bases each). The CDR3 totals 16 residues. Trimming pared 6 bases from V and 0 bases from J, leaving 16 bases between. Looked up from germline, CDR1 is MDHEN and CDR2 is SYDVKM.